The 16 T cell receptor beta chains listed next were all sequenced from one sample in a study of response to subunit inactivated influenza vaccine. One entry per CDR3 protein results from TCRdb running MiXCR on the RT-PCR reads. This table has about 500,000 distinct CDR3 sequences, approximately 7.2% appearing once. The sample was PBMCs from blood, taken less than 30 months after vaccination. Every receptor here comes from a man in his fifties or sixties who received an inactivated influenza vaccine.

This clonotype turned up a few times. This sequence joins TRBV28 and TRBJ1-5; D not certain. Trimming left V 6 bases short and J 6 bases short, with 9 bases between. The CDR3 has 12 residues. CDR1 is MDHEN, CDR2 SYDVKM, per germline. CDR3 sequence: CASRWSGQPQHF. For the CDR3, the DNA is TGTGCCAGCAGATGGTCTGGTCAGCCCCAGCATTTT.

This chain joins TRBV5-1 and TRBJ2-5; D is uncertain. V was trimmed by 0 bases and J by 2 bases, leaving 11 bases between them. The germline V gene encodes CDR1 SGHRS and CDR2 YFSETQ. There are 15 residues in the CDR3. DNA of the CDR3: TGCGCCAGCAGCTTGGGTCTCTTTCAGCAAGAGACCCAGTACTTC. This sequence encodes CASSLGLFQQETQYF.

This clonotype was counted between two and nine times. The V call is TRBV29-1, the J call TRBJ1-1; maybe TRBD1 (5 bases). This CDR3 is built from 14 residues. Trimming left V 6 bases short and J 2 bases short, with 16 bases between. Germline V lookup: CDR1 SQVTM, CDR2 ANQGSEA. CDR3 DNA sequence: TGCAGCGTAGTTTCCGGGACGCTTAACACTGAAGCTTTCTTT. This codes for CSVVSGTLNTEAFF. The full variable domain, in which reference TRBV29-1 and TRBJ1-1 provide the parts outside the CDR3, is SAVISQKPSRDICQRGTSLTIQCQVDSQVTMMFWYRQQPGQSLTLIATANQGSEATYESGFVIDKFPISRPNLTFSTLTVSNMSPEDSSIYLCSVVSGTLNTEAFFGQGTRLTVV.

The CDR3 nucleotides are TGTGCCAGCAGCTTTACTAGCGGGAGGGCCAGGGGTGAGCAGTTCTTC. Protein: CASSFTSGRARGEQFF. J is TRBJ2-1 and V is TRBV11-2; 13 bases align to TRBD2. Germline assignment: CDR1 SGHAT and CDR2 FQNNGV. The CDR3 is 16 residues long. V gave up 3 bases and J gave up 9 bases; unmatched junction bases: 8.

This clonotype appeared many times. The chain has TRBV29-1 and TRBJ2-7; 13 bases are a match to TRBD2. This CDR3 spans 14 amino acids. Germline V gives CDR1 SQVTM, CDR2 ANQGSEA. With 5 bases clipped from V and 5 bases from J, the junction kept 6 bases outside the gene matches. In DNA, the CDR3 is TGCAGCGTTATAAGGACTAGCGGGAGCGACGAGCAGTACTTC. Its protein is CSVIRTSGSDEQYF.

V gene TRBV27 combines with J gene TRBJ2-7, with unresolved D. This CDR3 region has 14 residues. Looked up from germline, CDR1 is MNHEY and CDR2 is SMNVEV (reference sequence). V was pared by 0 bases and J by 2 bases, with 8 bases between. The CDR3 sequence: CASSLSDGPYEQYF. Written as DNA, the CDR3 is TGTGCCAGCAGTTTATCGGACGGTCCCTACGAGCAGTACTTC.

This clonotype was counted between two and nine times. This chain uses TRBV3-1 with TRBJ2-3, with TRBD2 identical over 10 bases. The CDR3 covers 20 residues. Unmatched junction bases numbered 12, after V lost 0 bases and J lost 0 bases. CDR1 is LGHDT, CDR2 YNNKEL, per germline (reference sequence). The CDR3 DNA follows: TGTGCCAGCAGCCAAGATGTGGCTAGCGGGGGATACCTTAGCACAGATACGCAGTATTTT. It translates to CASSQDVASGGYLSTDTQYF.

V usage is TRBV7-9 and J usage is TRBJ2-4; D perhaps matches TRBD2 (5 bases). Trimming pared 5 bases from V and 7 bases from J, leaving 12 bases between. The CDR3 runs to 13 residues. The germline gives CDR1 SEHNR, CDR2 FQNEAQ (reference sequence). The CDR3 protein is CASSELGRNIQYF. The CDR3 DNA reads as TGTGCCAGCAGCGAACTAGGGCGGAACATTCAGTACTTC.

This clonotype was found a few times. The chain's CDR3 is CAISATGSAEGGPQHF. CDR3 sequence (DNA): TGTGCCATCAGCGCGACAGGTTCAGCAGAGGGGGGTCCCCAGCATTTT. This chain uses TRBV10-3 with TRBJ1-5, with D possibly being TRBD1 (6 bases). Germline CDR1 and CDR2: ENHRY and SYGVKD. The length of the CDR3 is 16 residues. V was shortened by 6 bases and J by 10 bases, with 25 bases between the two germline ends.

The chain links TRBV4-2 to TRBJ1-1; D call uncertain. Trimming shortened V by 4 bases and J by 1 base, and 22 bases separated the two germline ends. Germline CDR1 and CDR2: LGHNA and YNFKEQ. The CDR3 has 18 amino acids. The CDR3 protein is CASSPQHSPVQENTEAFF. In nucleotides, the CDR3 is TGTGCCAGCAGCCCCCAACACTCCCCGGTACAAGAGAACACTGAAGCTTTCTTT.

The V call is TRBV10-3, the J call TRBJ1-1; 8 positions agree with TRBD1. This CDR3 has 13 amino acids. The V and J ends lost 7 bases and 3 bases, in that order; junction bases with no gene match: 4. Germline assignment: CDR1 ENHRY and CDR2 SYGVKD. Here the CDR3 DNA reads TGTGCCATCAACCAGGACAGGGACACTGAAGCTTTCTTT. Translation: CAINQDRDTEAFF.

The CDR3 here is CASSYSPLRLSPSYEQYF. In nucleotides, the CDR3 is TGTGCCAGCAGTTACTCCCCTTTACGGCTTTCGCCGTCCTACGAGCAGTACTTC. This chain connects TRBV6-5 to TRBJ2-7, with D unclear. The V and J ends lost 0 bases and 1 base respectively, with 19 bases between them. The length of the CDR3 is 18 residues. Germline CDR1 reads MNHEY; CDR2 reads SVGAGI.

This clonotype was counted a few times. CDR3 loop: CASSERKLAGFEQYF. In DNA, the CDR3 is TGTGCCAGCAGTGAGCGCAAACTAGCGGGTTTCGAGCAGTACTTC. V and J are TRBV28 and TRBJ2-7; 9 nucleotides match TRBD2. CDR3 size: 15 residues. The trim removed 5 bases at V and 6 bases at J, leaving 11 bases unmatched. CDR1 is MDHEN and CDR2 is SYDVKM in the germline V gene. The full variable domain, rest sourced from reference TRBV28 and TRBJ2-7, is DVKVTQSSRYLVKRTGEKVFLECVQDMDHENMFWYRQDPGLGLRLIYFSYDVKMKEKGDIPEGYSVSREKKERFSLILESASTNQTSMYLCASSERKLAGFEQYFGPGTRLTVT.

This clonotype was seen more than once but under ten times. The genes are TRBV7-8 and TRBJ2-5, with 8 bases aligning to TRBD1. In germline, CDR1 is SGHVS, CDR2 FQNEAQ. J gave up 5 bases and V 4 bases, and 12 bases lay outside the gene matches. This CDR3 spans 16 amino acids. CDR3 loop: CASSSWTGQGLETQYF. CDR3 sequence (DNA): TGTGCCAGCAGCTCTTGGACAGGACAGGGTTTGGAGACCCAGTACTTC.

This clonotype has at least ten counts. This chain connects TRBV30 to TRBJ1-1, with TRBD1 identical over 8 bases. CDR3 length: 13 amino acids. Germline V gene lookup returns CDR1 GTSNPN and CDR2 SVGIG (reference sequence). Trimming at V came to 0 bases and at J to 4 bases, leaving 1 base not matched to a gene. DNA for the CDR3: TGTGCCTGGAGTGTACAGGGGGTCACTGAAGCTTTCTTT. Its translation is CAWSVQGVTEAFF. Full variable domain (missing parts from reference TRBV30 and TRBJ1-1): SQTIHQWPATLVQPVGSPLSLECTVEGTSNPNLYWYRQAAGRGLQLLFYSVGIGQISSEVPQNLSASRPQDRQFILSSKKLLLSDSGFYLCAWSVQGVTEAFFGQGTRLTVV.

This rearrangement joins TRBV2 to TRBJ2-3; 8 nucleotides align to TRBD1. The length of the CDR3 is 19 residues. The J segment lost 1 base and the V segment lost 5 bases, leaving 17 bases of the junction unmatched. Looked up from germline, CDR1 is SNHLY and CDR2 is FYNNEI. The CDR3 DNA follows: TGTGCCAGCAGTATAAAGCCAGGGGGCTATACCGGCCGCACAGATACGCAGTATTTT. Encoded protein: CASSIKPGGYTGRTDTQYF.